Below, 11 T cell receptor beta chains from the same sample are listed, as sequenced in a study of spatial heterogeneity in lung cancer. Using its own MiXCR run on the 5' RACE reads, TCRdb lists one record per CDR3 protein. The table shows about 41,000 distinct CDR3 sequences, with about 10% occurring only once. Specified time point: blood at routine non-recurrence follow-up after resection. Sequencing used PBMCs, obtained at follow-up. Source of these receptors: a female donor with early-stage non-small cell lung cancer.

This clonotype was detected ten times or more. The J gene is TRBJ2-2, the V gene TRBV18; TRBD2 is a possible D gene (5 bases). The germline CDR1 and CDR2 sequences are KGHSH and LQKENI. With 6 bases removed from V and 7 bases from J, the gap between germline ends came to 15 bases. This CDR3 is built from 14 residues. Written as DNA, the CDR3 is TGTGCCAGCTCCTATGGACTGTTCGGCGGGGAGCTGTTTTTT. This translates into CASSYGLFGGELFF. The full variable domain, completed using reference TRBV18 and TRBJ2-2, is NAGVMQNPRHLVRRRGQEARLRCSPMKGHSHVYWYRQLPEEGLKFMVYLQKENIIDESGMPKERFSAEFPKEGPSILRIQQVVRGDSAAYFCASSYGLFGGELFFGEGSRLTVL.

V and J are TRBV28 and TRBJ1-5, with TRBD1 matching 7 bases. CDR3 length equals 15 residues. The ends lost 5 bases at V and 9 bases at J; junction bases unmatched: 13. Germline V lookup: CDR1 MDHEN, CDR2 SYDVKM. CDR3 residues: CASSPGTAQLGPQHF. Written as DNA, the CDR3 is TGTGCCAGCAGTCCCGGGACAGCCCAGCTGGGGCCCCAGCATTTT.

This clonotype was counted many times. The rearrangement joins TRBV19 to TRBJ1-2; the D is unclear. This CDR3 contains 14 residues. CDR1 is LNHDA and CDR2 is SQIVND in the germline V gene (reference sequence). V lost 6 bases and J lost 0, with 11 bases in between. The CDR3 protein is CASRGWESNYGYTF. For the CDR3, the DNA is TGTGCCAGTAGGGGATGGGAGTCTAACTATGGCTACACCTTC.

This clonotype was detected a few times. V and J are TRBV2 and TRBJ1-6; 7 bases are shared with TRBD1. Germline V gene data show CDR1 as SNHLY and CDR2 as FYNNEI. V dropped 2 bases and J dropped 6; count of bases not matched to a gene: 7. The CDR3 extends over 16 amino acids. CDR3 protein: CASSERGQESNSPLHF. As DNA, the CDR3 is TGTGCCAGCAGTGAAAGAGGACAGGAAAGTAATTCACCCCTCCACTTT.

J is TRBJ2-1 and V is TRBV19; 9 positions match TRBD1. V dropped 7 bases and J dropped 3; count of bases not matched to a gene: 4. CDR1 is LNHDA and CDR2 is SQIVND in the germline V gene (reference sequence). This CDR3 has 14 residues. CDR3 residues: CASTRTGDYNEQFF. The DNA for the CDR3 is TGTGCCAGTACCCGGACAGGGGACTACAATGAGCAGTTCTTC.

This clonotype appeared many times. The CDR3, as DNA: TGCAGCGTTTGGGATTACGAGCAGTACTTC. This codes for CSVWDYEQYF. This chain uses TRBV29-1 with TRBJ2-7; D is ambiguous. CDR1 is SQVTM, CDR2 ANQGSEA, per germline. The length of the CDR3 is 10 residues. The V end was cut by 5 bases, the J end by 4 bases, with 6 bases between.

This clonotype was observed a few times. This sequence joins TRBV5-1 and TRBJ1-1; 7 bases map to TRBD1. V shed 0 bases, J shed 5 bases, and the junction held 4 bases outside the gene matches. This CDR3 comprises 14 residues. Germline lookup yields CDR1 SGHRS and CDR2 YFSETQ. The CDR3 DNA reads TGCGCCAGCAGCTTGGCAGGGGGGAGTACTGAAGCTTTCTTT. Protein product: CASSLAGGSTEAFF.

This clonotype was counted at least ten times. The V and J genes are TRBV30 and TRBJ2-3, with TRBD1 matching 9 bases. The CDR3 totals 15 residues. V trimming: 1 base; J trimming: 5 bases; junction bases outside the gene matches: 7. In germline, CDR1 is GTSNPN, CDR2 SVGIG (reference sequence). This CDR3 reads CAWSAGTGMLDTQYF. DNA of the CDR3: TGTGCCTGGAGTGCGGGGACAGGGATGTTAGATACGCAGTATTTT.

This clonotype was seen repeatedly, ten times or more. The gene calls are TRBV19 and TRBJ1-1; 7 bases map to TRBD1. CDR1 and CDR2 from the germline V gene are LNHDA and SQIVND (reference sequence). The CDR3 length is 15 residues. V shed 6 bases and J 0 bases; nucleotides not matched to a gene: 7. The CDR3 sequence: CASSATGTVNTEAFF. The CDR3 nucleotides read TGTGCCAGTAGCGCAACCGGGACAGTGAACACTGAAGCTTTCTTT.

This clonotype is classed as medium-sized. The genes are TRBV5-6 and TRBJ2-3; 13 nucleotides agree with TRBD2. The CDR3 sequence is 18 residues long. Germline values: CDR1 SGHDT, CDR2 YYEEEE. V was pared by 4 bases and J by 4 bases, with 12 bases of the junction left unmatched. The DNA for the CDR3 is TGTGCCAGCAGCCGCAGGACTAGCGGGGGAGGTGGCTCAGATACGCAGTATTTT. This codes for CASSRRTSGGGGSDTQYF.

This clonotype showed up many times. The chain employs TRBV11-2 and TRBJ2-1; D may be TRBD1 or TRBD2 (6 bases each). Germline CDR1 and CDR2: SGHAT and FQNNGV. The ends were cut back, 5 bases at V and 8 bases at J, with 19 bases in the middle. The CDR3 is 15 amino acids. In DNA, the CDR3 is TGTGCCAGCAGCCCAATCCGGGGGCCGTGGTATGAGCAGTTCTTC. This translates into CASSPIRGPWYEQFF.